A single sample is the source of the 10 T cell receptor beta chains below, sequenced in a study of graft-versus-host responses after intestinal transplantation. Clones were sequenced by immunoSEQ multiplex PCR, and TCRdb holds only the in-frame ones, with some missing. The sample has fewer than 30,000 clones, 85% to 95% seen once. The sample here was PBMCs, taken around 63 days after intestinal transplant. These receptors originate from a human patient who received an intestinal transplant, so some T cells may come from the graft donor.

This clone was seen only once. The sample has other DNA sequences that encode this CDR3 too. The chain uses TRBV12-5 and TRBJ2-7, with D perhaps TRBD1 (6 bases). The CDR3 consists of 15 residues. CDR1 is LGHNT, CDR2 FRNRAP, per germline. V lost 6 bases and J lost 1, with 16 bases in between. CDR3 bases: TGTGCTAGTGGACAGGGACAAGGGATTTCCTACGAGCAGTACTTC. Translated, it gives CASGQGQGISYEQYF.

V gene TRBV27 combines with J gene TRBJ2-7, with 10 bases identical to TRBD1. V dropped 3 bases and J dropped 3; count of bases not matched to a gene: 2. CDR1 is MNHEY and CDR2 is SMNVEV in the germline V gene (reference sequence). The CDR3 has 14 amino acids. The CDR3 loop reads CASSFGTGDYEQYF. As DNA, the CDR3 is TGTGCCAGCAGTTTCGGGACAGGGGACTACGAGCAGTACTTC.

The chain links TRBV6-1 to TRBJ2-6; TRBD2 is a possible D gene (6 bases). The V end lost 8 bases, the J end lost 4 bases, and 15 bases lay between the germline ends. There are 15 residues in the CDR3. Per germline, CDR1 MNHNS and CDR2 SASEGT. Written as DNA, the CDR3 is TGTGCCAGCGAGCCTCGGGCGGGAGGGGCCAACGTCCTGACTTTC. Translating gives CASEPRAGGANVLTF.

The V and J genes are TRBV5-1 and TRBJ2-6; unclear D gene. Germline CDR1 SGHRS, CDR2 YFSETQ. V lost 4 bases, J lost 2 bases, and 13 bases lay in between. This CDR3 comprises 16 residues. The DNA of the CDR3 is TGCGCCAGCAGCCCTATTAATACAGCTGGGGCCAACGTCCTGACTTTC. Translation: CASSPINTAGANVLTF.

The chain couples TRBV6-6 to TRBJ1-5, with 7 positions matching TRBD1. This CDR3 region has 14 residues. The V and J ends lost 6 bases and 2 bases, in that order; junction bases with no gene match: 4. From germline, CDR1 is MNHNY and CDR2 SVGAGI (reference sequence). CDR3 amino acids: CASRYRGGNQPQHF. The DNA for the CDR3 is TGTGCCAGCAGATACAGGGGCGGCAATCAGCCCCAGCATTTT.

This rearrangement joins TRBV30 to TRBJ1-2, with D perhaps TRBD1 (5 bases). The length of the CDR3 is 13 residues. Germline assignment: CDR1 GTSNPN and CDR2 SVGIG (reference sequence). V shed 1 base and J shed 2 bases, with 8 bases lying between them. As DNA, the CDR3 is TGTGCCTGGAGTGCAGGGTGGAACTATGGCTACACCTTC. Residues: CAWSAGWNYGYTF.

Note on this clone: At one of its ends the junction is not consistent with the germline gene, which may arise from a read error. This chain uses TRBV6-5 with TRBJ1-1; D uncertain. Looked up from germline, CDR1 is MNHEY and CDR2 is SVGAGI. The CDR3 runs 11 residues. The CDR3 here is CAGSFGREAFF. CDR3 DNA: TGTGCCGGCAGCTTCGGACGGGAAGCTTTCTTT.

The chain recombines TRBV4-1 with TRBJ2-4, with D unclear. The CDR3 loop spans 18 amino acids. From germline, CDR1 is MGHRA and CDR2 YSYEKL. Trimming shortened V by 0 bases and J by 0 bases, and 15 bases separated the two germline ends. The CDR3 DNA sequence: TGCGCCAGCAGCCAAGATTCCCCCGTCCAGTTAGCCAAAAACATTCAGTACTTC. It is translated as CASSQDSPVQLAKNIQYF.

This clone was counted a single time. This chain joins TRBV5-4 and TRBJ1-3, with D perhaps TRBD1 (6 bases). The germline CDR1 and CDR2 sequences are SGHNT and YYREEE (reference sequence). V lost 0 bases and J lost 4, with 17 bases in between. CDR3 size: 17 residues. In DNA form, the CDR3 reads TGTGCCAGCAGCTTGGATTGGGGGCCGGCGGGGGGAAACACCATATATTTT. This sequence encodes CASSLDWGPAGGNTIYF.

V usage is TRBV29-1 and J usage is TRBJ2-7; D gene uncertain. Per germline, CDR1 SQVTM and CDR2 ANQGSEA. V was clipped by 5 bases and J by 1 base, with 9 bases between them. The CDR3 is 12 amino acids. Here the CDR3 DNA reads TGCAGCGTTATGACTTATTCCTACGAGCAGTACTTC. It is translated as CSVMTYSYEQYF.